This TCR beta chain was documented in a study of cytomegalovirus exposure and HLA in healthy donors. Study findings and constraints: TCR beta chains numbering under 200 were designated cytomegalovirus-associated. In vitro, three CMV-associated chains proved specific for CMV antigens.

The donors were members of the validation cohort, which comprised roughly 130 subjects and was separate from the first cohort of roughly 700 subjects. V was shortened by 3 bases and J by 0 bases, with 12 bases between the two germline ends. The CDR3 is 16 amino acids. Germline V CDR1 and CDR2: MDHEN, SYDVKM. As to this clone: Its antigen is currently unknown.

The table came from immunoSEQ multiplex PCR; TCRdb's copy has only in-frame clones and leaves some out. This sample yields 45,000 to 65,000 clones, of which roughly 89% are seen a single time; around 16% belongs to the top ten. Specimen: PBMCs. This rearrangement joins TRBV28 to TRBJ1-5; D is unclear. The TCR was taken from a young woman in good health and CMV-seronegative. The CDR3 loop is CASSFAGSYSNQPQHF. CDR3 sequence (DNA): TGTGCCAGCAGTTTTGCAGGATCCTATAGCAATCAGCCCCAGCATTTT. The full variable domain, with the rest looked up from reference TRBV28 and TRBJ1-5, is DVKVTQSSRYLVKRTGEKVFLECVQDMDHENMFWYRQDPGLGLRLIYFSYDVKMKEKGDIPEGYSVSREKKERFSLILESASTNQTSMYLCASSFAGSYSNQPQHFGDGTRLSIL.